The 3 T cell receptor beta chains reported below all come from one sample, sequenced in a study of blood T cell repertoires in COVID-19. Sequencing used immunoSEQ multiplex PCR; TCRdb keeps in-frame clones, though not all of them. The sample consists of about 54,000 clones, approximately 85% of them appearing once. The sequenced material came from peripheral blood. These receptors came from a human donor in a cohort sampled during active COVID-19.

The V gene is TRBV5-1, the J gene TRBJ2-1; TRBD2 matches at 9 bases. This CDR3 is 16 amino acids long. Germline CDR1 and CDR2: SGHRS and YFSETQ. The trim removed 3 bases at V and 9 bases at J, leaving 13 bases unmatched. The CDR3 DNA is TGCGCCAGCAGCTGGGGCGGCGGGAGGGCCTCCAGTGAGCAGTTCTTC. It is translated as CASSWGGGRASSEQFF.

The rearrangement links TRBV27 to TRBJ1-1; 7 bases agree with TRBD1. The germline CDR1 and CDR2 sequences are MNHEY and SMNVEV (reference sequence). The length of the CDR3 is 13 residues. J gave up 9 bases and V 7 bases, and 11 bases lay outside the gene matches. The CDR3 bases are TGTGCCAGCAACGACAGGGTACGACAAAAAGCTTTCTTT. Residues: CASNDRVRQKAFF.

The rearrangement links TRBV28 to TRBJ2-1; D is perhaps TRBD1 (6 bases). The CDR3 runs 16 residues. The germline V gene has CDR1 MDHEN and CDR2 SYDVKM. Trimming took off 10 bases at V and 0 bases at J, with 19 bases between the two ends. In nucleotides, the CDR3 is TGTGCCACCAGCCCTGAGGGGGAAAGCTCCTACAATGAGCAGTTCTTC. Its translation: CATSPEGESSYNEQFF.